This T cell receptor (beta chain) was documented in a study of human T cells and chemical hapten exposure. General study points: All donors were alopecia patients, so their immunity may differ from that of healthy people. TCRs whose frequency exceeded 1 in 1000 remained the same following DPC sensitization.

Worth noting for this clonotype: Its antigen is not known.

TCRdb called the RACE reads again in MiXCR, with one record for every CDR3 protein. Altogether 250,000 or so distinct CDR3 sequences are present, just under 8% being singletons, with the ten largest covering 1.2%. Stated time point: pre-sensitization, week 0. Treatment reported: therapeutic diphenylcyclopropenone sensitization with weekly scalp DPC. Unseparated into fractions, whole blood served as the source from which total RNA was extracted. The CDR3 runs 16 residues. CDR1 is SGHDT, CDR2 YYEEEE, per germline. V dropped 0 bases and J dropped 4; count of bases not matched to a gene: 9. The TCR originated in a man aged 18 to 35 with alopecia areata. Some clones in this sample may be carry-over from other donors' samples. This specimen consisted of whole blood, obtained in connection with sensitization to the hapten diphenylcyclopropenone (DPC). J is TRBJ2-7 and V is TRBV5-6; 8 nucleotides line up with TRBD1. The CDR3 DNA sequence: TGTGCCAGCAGCTTGGGGGATGGACAGGGACGATACGAGCAGTACGTC. It is translated as CASSLGDGQGRYEQYV.